These 27 T cell receptor beta chains came from one sample sequenced in a study of cytomegalovirus exposure and HLA in healthy donors (dated by TCRdb to 2016 to 2017). Receptor libraries were prepared by the immunoSEQ multiplex PCR assay. The multiplex PCR relied on a mix of 60 forward primers for TCR Vbeta segments and 13 reverse primers for TCR Jbeta segments. The table was pulled from immuneACCESS by TCRdb, which kept in-frame rearrangements only. Such tables lose some clones; where checked, under half of the loss comes from unresolved V genes, and the rest has no known cause. The sample has under 150,000 clones on record, over 75% of them singletons. The ten largest clones take up approximately 5.6% of the sample. The sample taken for sequencing was PBMCs. The receptors stem from a woman between 35 and 50 years old in good health and CMV-seropositive.

V gene TRBV7-9 combines with J gene TRBJ1-6; D unresolved. Per germline, CDR1 SEHNR and CDR2 FQNEAQ (reference sequence). CDR3 size: 15 residues. V was clipped by 5 bases and J by 6 bases, with 14 bases between them. This chain's CDR3 is CASSQLSERNSPLHF. CDR3 coding DNA: TGTGCCAGCAGCCAACTGTCGGAGCGTAATTCACCCCTCCACTTT. Using reference TRBV7-9 and TRBJ1-6 for the parts outside the CDR3, the full variable domain is DTGVSQNPRHKITKRGQNVTFRCDPISEHNRLYWYRQTLGQGPEFLTYFQNEAQLEKSRLLSDRFSAERPKGSFSTLEIQRTEQGDSAMYLCASSQLSERNSPLHFGNGTRLTVT.

This rearrangement joins TRBV11-3 to TRBJ2-5; 8 bases line up with TRBD2. In germline, CDR1 is SGHNT, CDR2 YENEEA. The V and J ends lost 5 bases and 2 bases, in that order; junction bases with no gene match: 13. The CDR3 length is 17 residues. CDR3 coding DNA: TGTGCCAGCAGCCCACGGAGTTTGCGGGGGGCACAAGAGACCCAGTACTTC. It specifies CASSPRSLRGAQETQYF.

The chain couples TRBV27 to TRBJ2-7; 7 nucleotides align to TRBD1. V lost 5 bases, J lost 3 bases, and 4 bases stayed unmatched. The CDR3 runs 13 residues. Germline assignment: CDR1 MNHEY and CDR2 SMNVEV (reference sequence). The CDR3 nucleotides read TGTGCCAGCAGTCGCAGGGGGAACTACGAGCAGTACTTC. Its protein is CASSRRGNYEQYF.

This rearrangement joins TRBV28 to TRBJ1-2, with 9 bases aligning to TRBD1. The CDR3 extends over 14 amino acids. The J segment lost 7 bases and the V segment lost 5 bases, leaving 8 bases of the junction unmatched. Germline CDR1 reads MDHEN; CDR2 reads SYDVKM. The CDR3 bases are TGTGCCAGCAGTCTACCCCGGACAGGGGCTGGCTACACCTTC. It is translated as CASSLPRTGAGYTF.

The gene calls are TRBV7-3 and TRBJ2-3; D uncertain. Germline V gene sequence: CDR1 SGHTA, CDR2 FQGTGA. V was cut by 5 bases and J by 4 bases, with 10 bases left in between. The CDR3 length is 13 residues. CDR3 sequence (DNA): TGTGCCAGCAGCGGTAGCATGGCAGATACGCAGTATTTT. It translates to CASSGSMADTQYF. Based on the CDR3 plus reference TRBV7-3 and TRBJ2-3, the full variable domain is GAGVSQTPSNKVTEKGKYVELRCDPISGHTALYWYRQSLGQGPEFLIYFQGTGAADDSGLPNDRFFAVRPEGSVSTLKIQRTERGDSAVYLCASSGSMADTQYFGPGTRLTVL.

The V call is TRBV29-1, the J call TRBJ1-4; TRBD1 matches at 7 bases. Germline CDR1 is SQVTM and CDR2 is ANQGSEA. CDR3 size: 15 residues. V shed 1 base and J 6 bases; nucleotides not matched to a gene: 8. The CDR3 DNA reads TGCAGCGTTGAAGTTCCGGACAGGTTGGATGAAAAACTGTTTTTT. This gives the protein CSVEVPDRLDEKLFF.

The V gene is TRBV5-1, the J gene TRBJ2-5; TRBD1 matches at 8 bases. Germline lookup yields CDR1 SGHRS and CDR2 YFSETQ. V shed 3 bases and J 4 bases; nucleotides not matched to a gene: 11. This CDR3 is built from 16 residues. DNA of the CDR3: TGCGCCAGCAGCTCTCTGGTCAGGGGGCTGAGAGAGACCCAGTACTTC. It codes for CASSSLVRGLRETQYF.

The rearrangement links TRBV7-6 to TRBJ2-7, with 10 bases aligning to TRBD2. V lost 0 bases and J lost 0; bases outside the gene matches: 8. This CDR3 has 18 residues. CDR1 is SGHVS and CDR2 is FNYEAQ in the germline V gene. The CDR3 sequence: CASSLASTSGKSSYEQYF. The DNA for the CDR3 is TGTGCCAGCAGCTTAGCGAGCACTAGCGGGAAGAGCTCCTACGAGCAGTACTTC.

The V gene is TRBV11-3, the J gene TRBJ2-1; 9 bases align to TRBD1. Germline CDR1 reads SGHNT; CDR2 reads YENEEA. The V segment lost 2 bases and the J segment 9 bases; nucleotides outside the gene matches: 8. CDR3 length equals 15 residues. The CDR3: CASSLTRTGDSEQFF. CDR3 in DNA: TGTGCCAGCAGCTTAACAAGGACAGGGGATAGTGAGCAGTTCTTC.

The chain carries TRBV30 and TRBJ1-1; tentative D call: TRBD1 (6 bases). The CDR3 loop spans 13 amino acids. Trimming removed 3 bases from V and 4 bases from J, with 12 bases in between. Germline CDR1 is GTSNPN and CDR2 is SVGIG (reference sequence). The CDR3 DNA reads as TGTGCCTGGAGGTGGGGGCACGGCACTGAAGCTTTCTTT. Translating it yields CAWRWGHGTEAFF.

The rearrangement links TRBV7-2 to TRBJ2-5; D unclear. CDR1 is SGHTA, CDR2 FQGNSA, per germline. The V end was cut by 5 bases, the J end by 3 bases, with 4 bases between. This CDR3 comprises 11 residues. The CDR3 is CASSQKETQYF. CDR3 bases: TGTGCCAGCAGCCAAAAAGAGACCCAGTACTTC. The full variable domain, completed using reference TRBV7-2 and TRBJ2-5, is GAGVSQSPSNKVTEKGKDVELRCDPISGHTALYWYRQSLGQGLEFLIYFQGNSAPDKSGLPSDRFSAERTGGSVSTLTIQRTQQEDSAVYLCASSQKETQYFGPGTRLLVL.

This chain uses TRBV2 with TRBJ2-3; TRBD2 aligns across 8 bases. Germline V CDR1 and CDR2: SNHLY, FYNNEI. The CDR3 runs 16 residues. The V gene end was trimmed by 6 bases and the J gene end by 2 bases; junction bases not matched to a gene: 10. Here the CDR3 reads CASRAPPSGHTDTQYF. The CDR3 bases are TGTGCCAGCAGGGCCCCCCCTAGCGGGCACACAGATACGCAGTATTTT.

CDR3 nucleotides: TGCAGCGTTGAAGGGCAGACCTACGAGCAGTACTTC. Its translation: CSVEGQTYEQYF. The chain uses TRBV29-1 and TRBJ2-7; D remains unclear. Per the germline V gene, CDR1 is SQVTM and CDR2 is ANQGSEA. The CDR3 totals 12 residues. V lost 1 base to trimming and J lost 2 bases, with 6 bases between them.

The chain links TRBV30 to TRBJ2-5; 10 bases align to TRBD2. The V and J ends lost 2 bases and 5 bases, in that order; junction bases with no gene match: 5. This CDR3 spans 14 amino acids. Germline V gene lookup returns CDR1 GTSNPN and CDR2 SVGIG (reference sequence). The CDR3 DNA sequence: TGTGCCTGGAGTAAGCGGGGGGGCCAGGAGACCCAGTACTTC. Translation: CAWSKRGGQETQYF.

V usage is TRBV5-1 and J usage is TRBJ2-1; D may be TRBD2 (6 bases). CDR1 SGHRS and CDR2 YFSETQ come from the germline V gene. This CDR3 contains 15 residues. Trimming left V 2 bases short and J 0 bases short, with 9 bases between. The CDR3 spells CASSLQRVSYNEQFF. CDR3 DNA: TGCGCCAGCAGCTTACAGCGGGTCTCCTACAATGAGCAGTTCTTC.

This CDR3 reads CASSLRQGLELGYTF. Written as DNA, the CDR3 is TGCGCCAGCAGCCTACGACAGGGATTGGAGCTTGGCTACACCTTC. V usage is TRBV4-1 and J usage is TRBJ1-2; 7 positions match TRBD1. The trim removed 4 bases at V and 7 bases at J, leaving 12 bases unmatched. There are 15 residues in the CDR3. Germline CDR1 reads MGHRA; CDR2 reads YSYEKL.

The chain carries TRBV2 and TRBJ2-3; 8 bases are a match to TRBD2. This CDR3 spans 14 amino acids. J gave up 2 bases and V 6 bases, and 4 bases lay outside the gene matches. Germline CDR1 is SNHLY and CDR2 is FYNNEI. The CDR3 here is CASRIAGYTDTQYF. The CDR3 DNA is TGTGCCAGCAGGATAGCGGGGTACACAGATACGCAGTATTTT. Drawing the rest from reference TRBV2 and TRBJ2-3, the complete variable domain is EPEVTQTPSHQVTQMGQEVILRCVPISNHLYFYWYRQILGQKVEFLVSFYNNEISEKSEIFDDQFSVERPDGSNFTLKIRSTKLEDSAMYFCASRIAGYTDTQYFGPGTRLTVL.

This chain connects TRBV9 to TRBJ2-3; D is possibly TRBD2 (6 bases). The CDR3 extends over 14 amino acids. The germline gives CDR1 SGDLS, CDR2 YYNGEE. Trimming shortened V by 0 bases and J by 5 bases, and 10 bases separated the two germline ends. CDR3 sequence: CASSVGLVIDTQYF. In DNA form, the CDR3 reads TGTGCCAGCAGCGTAGGACTAGTTATAGATACGCAGTATTTT.

The chain couples TRBV10-3 to TRBJ2-5; no clear D. The CDR3 contains 14 residues. Trimming took off 2 bases at V and 1 base at J, with 8 bases between the two ends. From germline, CDR1 is ENHRY and CDR2 SYGVKD. The CDR3 DNA follows: TGTGCCATCAGTGAGATAGACACCCAAGAGACCCAGTACTTC. Amino acid sequence: CAISEIDTQETQYF.

The chain recombines TRBV10-1 with TRBJ2-7; possibly TRBD2 for D (5 bases). V lost 2 bases, J lost 5 bases, and 10 bases lay in between. CDR1 and CDR2 from the germline V gene are WNHNN and SYGVQD (reference sequence). This CDR3 is 13 amino acids long. This CDR3 reads CASSEATTNEQYF. In DNA form, the CDR3 reads TGCGCCAGCAGTGAGGCGACTACGAACGAGCAGTACTTC.

The chain carries TRBV10-3 and TRBJ2-3, with 9 bases lining up with TRBD1. Germline CDR1 and CDR2: ENHRY and SYGVKD. This CDR3 region has 14 residues. With 10 bases clipped from V and 3 bases from J, the junction kept 8 bases outside the gene matches. CDR3 nucleotides: TGTGCCAACGCCGGGACAGGGAATACAGATACGCAGTATTTT. Its protein is CANAGTGNTDTQYF.

The chain uses TRBV20-1 and TRBJ1-2; D gene unclear. CDR1 and CDR2 from the germline V gene are DFQATT and SNEGSKA (reference sequence). Trimming stripped 0 bases from V and 5 bases from J, with 4 bases between. The CDR3 is 11 residues long. The CDR3 reads CSARDLYGYTF. The CDR3 region has the DNA TGCAGTGCTAGAGATCTGTATGGCTACACCTTC.

J is TRBJ2-7 and V is TRBV9; 7 nucleotides match TRBD1. Germline CDR1 is SGDLS and CDR2 is YYNGEE. The V segment lost 0 bases and the J segment 0 bases; nucleotides outside the gene matches: 6. The CDR3 is made up of 16 amino acids. The CDR3, as DNA: TGTGCCAGCAGCGTAGGTTTACAGGGGAGCTCCTACGAGCAGTACTTC. Its protein product is CASSVGLQGSSYEQYF. The full variable domain, its missing parts supplied by reference TRBV9 and TRBJ2-7, is DSGVTQTPKHLITATGQRVTLRCSPRSGDLSVYWYQQSLDQGLQFLIQYYNGEERAKGNILERFSAQQFPDLHSELNLSSLELGDSALYFCASSVGLQGSSYEQYFGPGTRLTVT.

This clone was counted only a few times. This chain connects TRBV7-7 to TRBJ1-1; 11 bases are shared with TRBD1. Germline values: CDR1 SSHAT, CDR2 FNYEAQ (reference sequence). This CDR3 has 12 residues. DNA of the CDR3: TGTGGACAGGACAGGGGGCAAATTGAAGCTTTCTTT. Translation: CGQDRGQIEAFF.

The chain couples TRBV29-1 to TRBJ2-5; the D is unclear. The CDR3 loop spans 13 amino acids. From germline, CDR1 is SQVTM and CDR2 ANQGSEA. V dropped 0 bases and J dropped 4 bases, with 9 bases sitting between them. The CDR3 DNA reads TGCAGCGTTGAAGATACCATACTAGAGACCCAGTACTTC. Translated: CSVEDTILETQYF.

This rearrangement joins TRBV6-5 to TRBJ2-1, with 7 bases lining up with TRBD1. Trimming at V came to 4 bases and at J to 7 bases, leaving 7 bases not matched to a gene. Germline V gene data show CDR1 as MNHEY and CDR2 as SVGAGI. The CDR3 spans 14 residues. The CDR3 here is CASSSLSRGNEQFF. The CDR3 DNA reads TGTGCCAGCAGTTCCTTATCCAGGGGGAATGAGCAGTTCTTC.

This clone appeared a few times. CDR3 sequence: CASSSPSLAGGVGEQFF. The CDR3 DNA follows: TGTGCCAGCAGCTCCCCCTCGCTAGCGGGGGGCGTTGGTGAGCAGTTCTTC. This chain joins TRBV11-2 and TRBJ2-1, with 11 positions matching TRBD2. Per the germline V gene, CDR1 is SGHAT and CDR2 is FQNNGV. The CDR3 extends over 17 amino acids. J lost 9 bases, V lost 4 bases, and 14 bases had no gene match.